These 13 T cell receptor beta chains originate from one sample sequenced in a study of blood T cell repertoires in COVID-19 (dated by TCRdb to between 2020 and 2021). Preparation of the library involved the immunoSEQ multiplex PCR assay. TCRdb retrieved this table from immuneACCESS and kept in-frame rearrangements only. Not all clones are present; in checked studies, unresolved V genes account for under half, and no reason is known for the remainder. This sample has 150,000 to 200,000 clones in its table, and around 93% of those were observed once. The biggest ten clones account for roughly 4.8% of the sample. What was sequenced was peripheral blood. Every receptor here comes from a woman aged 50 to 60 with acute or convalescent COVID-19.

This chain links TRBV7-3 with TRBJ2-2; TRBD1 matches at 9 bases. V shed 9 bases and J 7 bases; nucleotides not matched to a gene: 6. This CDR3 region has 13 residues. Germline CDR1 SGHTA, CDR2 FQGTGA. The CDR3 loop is CASQRTGDGELFF. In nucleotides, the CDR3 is TGTGCCAGTCAGAGGACAGGGGACGGGGAGCTGTTTTTT.

DNA of the CDR3: TGTGCCAGCAGCGTAGGGGGACAGGGGCTCGACGAGCAGTACTTC. Amino acid sequence: CASSVGGQGLDEQYF. The J gene is TRBJ2-7, the V gene TRBV9; TRBD1 agrees at 10 bases. J gave up 5 bases and V 0 bases, and 5 bases lay outside the gene matches. Per the germline V gene, CDR1 is SGDLS and CDR2 is YYNGEE. The CDR3 extends over 15 amino acids.

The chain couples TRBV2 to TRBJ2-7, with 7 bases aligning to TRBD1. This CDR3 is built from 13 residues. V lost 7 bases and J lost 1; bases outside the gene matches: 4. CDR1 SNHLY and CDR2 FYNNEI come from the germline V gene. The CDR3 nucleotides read TGTGCCAGCAAAGACAGGGCTTCCTACGAGCAGTACTTC. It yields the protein CASKDRASYEQYF.

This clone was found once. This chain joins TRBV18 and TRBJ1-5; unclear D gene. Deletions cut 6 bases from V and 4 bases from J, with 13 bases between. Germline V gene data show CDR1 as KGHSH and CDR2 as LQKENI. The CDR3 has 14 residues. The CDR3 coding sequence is TGTGCCAGCTCCCCCGGACTAGCTAATCAGCCCCAGCATTTT. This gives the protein CASSPGLANQPQHF.

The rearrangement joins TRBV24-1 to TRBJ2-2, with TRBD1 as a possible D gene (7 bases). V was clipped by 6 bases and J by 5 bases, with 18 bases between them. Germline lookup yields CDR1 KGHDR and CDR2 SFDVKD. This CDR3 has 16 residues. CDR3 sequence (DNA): TGTGCCACCAGTTCTGGAGGGGGCCGGGGTACCGGGGAGCTGTTTTTT. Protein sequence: CATSSGGGRGTGELFF.

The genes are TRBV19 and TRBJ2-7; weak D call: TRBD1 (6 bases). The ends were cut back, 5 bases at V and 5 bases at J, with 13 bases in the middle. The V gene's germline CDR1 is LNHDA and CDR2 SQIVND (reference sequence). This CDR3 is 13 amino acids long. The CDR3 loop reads CASSFDRFHEQYF. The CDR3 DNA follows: TGTGCCAGTAGTTTTGACAGGTTCCACGAGCAGTACTTC.

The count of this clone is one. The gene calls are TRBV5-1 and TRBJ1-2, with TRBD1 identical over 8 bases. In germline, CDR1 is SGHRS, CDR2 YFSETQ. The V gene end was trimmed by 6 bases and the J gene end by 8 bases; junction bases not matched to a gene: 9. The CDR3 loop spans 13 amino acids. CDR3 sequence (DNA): TGCGCCAGCACCCTAAGGACAGGGTACGGCTACACCTTC. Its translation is CASTLRTGYGYTF.

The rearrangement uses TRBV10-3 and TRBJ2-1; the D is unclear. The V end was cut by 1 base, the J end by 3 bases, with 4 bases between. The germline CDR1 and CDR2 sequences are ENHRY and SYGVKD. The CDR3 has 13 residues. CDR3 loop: CAISEFGYNEQFF. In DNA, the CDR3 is TGTGCCATCAGTGAGTTCGGCTACAATGAGCAGTTCTTC.

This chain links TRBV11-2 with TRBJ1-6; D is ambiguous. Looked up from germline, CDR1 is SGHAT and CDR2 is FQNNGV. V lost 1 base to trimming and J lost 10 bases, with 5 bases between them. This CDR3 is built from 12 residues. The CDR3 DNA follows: TGTGCCAGCAGCTTAGGTAGATCACCCCTCCACTTT. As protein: CASSLGRSPLHF.

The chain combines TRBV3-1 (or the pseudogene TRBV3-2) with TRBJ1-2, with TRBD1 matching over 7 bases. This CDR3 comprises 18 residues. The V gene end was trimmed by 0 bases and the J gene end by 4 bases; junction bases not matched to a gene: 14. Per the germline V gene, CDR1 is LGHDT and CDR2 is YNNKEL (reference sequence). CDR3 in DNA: TGTGCCAGCAGCCAAGATGGGATGGACAGGACGCCCTTCTATGGCTACACCTTC. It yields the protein CASSQDGMDRTPFYGYTF.

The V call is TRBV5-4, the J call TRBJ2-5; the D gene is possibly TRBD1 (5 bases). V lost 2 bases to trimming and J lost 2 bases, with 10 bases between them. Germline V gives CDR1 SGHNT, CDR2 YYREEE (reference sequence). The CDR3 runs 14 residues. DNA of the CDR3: TGTGCCAGCAGCTTAGGGAACAGGCAAGAGACCCAGTACTTC. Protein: CASSLGNRQETQYF.

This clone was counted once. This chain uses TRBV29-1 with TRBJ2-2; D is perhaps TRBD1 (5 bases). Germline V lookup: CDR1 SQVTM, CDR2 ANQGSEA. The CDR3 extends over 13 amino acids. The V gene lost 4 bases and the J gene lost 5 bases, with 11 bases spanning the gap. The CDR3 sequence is CSVGAQVTGELFF. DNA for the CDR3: TGCAGCGTTGGGGCACAGGTGACCGGGGAGCTGTTTTTT.

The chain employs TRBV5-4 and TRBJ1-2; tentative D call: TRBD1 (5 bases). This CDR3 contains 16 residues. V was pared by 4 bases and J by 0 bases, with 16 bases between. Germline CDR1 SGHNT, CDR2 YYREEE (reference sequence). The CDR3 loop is CASSLGEGPANYGYTF. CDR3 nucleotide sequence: TGTGCCAGCAGCCTTGGGGAGGGGCCAGCTAACTATGGCTACACCTTC.